What follows describes a single TCR beta chain. What it binds is unknown. The time point here: week 35, safety follow-up. Vaccine doses each comprised 300 ug of mutant IDH1 20-mer peptide, with topical imiquimod. The V gene lost 4 bases and the J gene lost 5 bases, with 18 bases spanning the gap. The CDR3 consists of 15 residues. The germline CDR1 and CDR2 sequences are SGHRS and YFSETQ. This table comes from immunoSEQ multiplex PCR, and its TCRdb copy is limited to in-frame clones, with some not included. The data hold tens of thousands of clones, with 84% observed a single time. These data come from a study of a mutant IDH1 vaccine in newly diagnosed glioma.

The sequenced sample was PBMCs, obtained from a glioma patient whose treatment included an IDH1 peptide vaccine. This chain joins TRBV5-1 and TRBJ1-1; D gene ambiguous. The TCR originated in a woman aged 18 to 35 with glioma. The CDR3 nucleotides are TGCGCCAGCAGCGCCGGACGTATTATTTCTACTGAAGCTTTCTTT. Its translation: CASSAGRIISTEAFF.